This T cell receptor (beta chain) was captured in a study of Ad26.COV2.S vaccination and SARS-CoV-2 variants. Comment on this clone: One end of the junction is discordant with germline, which a read error may explain.

Profiled with immunoSEQ multiplex PCR; TCRdb holds only in-frame clones, not every one. This table has about 350,000 clones, around 83% appearing once. Germline loops: CDR1 SGHDN, CDR2 FVKESK. CDR3 size: 14 residues. The treatment is: roughly 19 received Ad26.COV2.S at low or high dose, single or two shots; about 5 received placebo; per-sample allocation not given. Each sample was drawn 63 days after the first injection (of vaccine or placebo). This chain uses TRBV14 with TRBJ1-2, with a weak D call TRBD1 (6 bases). The sample here was peripheral blood, taken in a trial of Ad26.COV2.S vaccine versus placebo. This TCR came from a person aged 18-60 years who received the Ad26.COV2.S COVID-19 vaccine or a placebo. The CDR3 bases are TGTGCCAGCAGCCAAGAAAGGGGGATTGGTGGCCACACCTTC. Encoded protein: CASSQERGIGGHTF.